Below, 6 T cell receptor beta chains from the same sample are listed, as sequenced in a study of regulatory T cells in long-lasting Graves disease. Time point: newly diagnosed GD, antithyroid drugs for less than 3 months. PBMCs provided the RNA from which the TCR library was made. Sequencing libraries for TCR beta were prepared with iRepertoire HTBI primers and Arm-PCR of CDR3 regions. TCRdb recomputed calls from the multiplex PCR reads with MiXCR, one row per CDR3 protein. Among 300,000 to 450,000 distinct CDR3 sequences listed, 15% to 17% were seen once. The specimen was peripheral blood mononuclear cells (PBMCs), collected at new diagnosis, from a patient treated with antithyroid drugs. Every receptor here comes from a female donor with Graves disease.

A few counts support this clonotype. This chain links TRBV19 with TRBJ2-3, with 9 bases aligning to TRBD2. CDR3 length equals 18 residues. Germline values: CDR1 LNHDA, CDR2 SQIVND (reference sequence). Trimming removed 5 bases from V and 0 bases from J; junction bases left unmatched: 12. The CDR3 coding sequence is TGTGCCAGTAGTGGTGGTAGCGGGGGCCATCCTAGCACAGATACGCAGTATTTT. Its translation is CASSGGSGGHPSTDTQYF.

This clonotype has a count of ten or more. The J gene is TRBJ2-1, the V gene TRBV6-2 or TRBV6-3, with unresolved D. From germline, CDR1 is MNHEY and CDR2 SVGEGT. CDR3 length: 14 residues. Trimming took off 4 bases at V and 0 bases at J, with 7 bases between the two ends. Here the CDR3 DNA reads TGTGCCAGCAGTTCTCAAATCTCCTACAATGAGCAGTTCTTC. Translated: CASSSQISYNEQFF.

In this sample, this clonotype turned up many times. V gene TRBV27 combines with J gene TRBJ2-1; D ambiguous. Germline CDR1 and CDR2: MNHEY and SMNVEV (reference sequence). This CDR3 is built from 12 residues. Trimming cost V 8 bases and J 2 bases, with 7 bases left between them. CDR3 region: CASADPYNEQFF. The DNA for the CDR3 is TGTGCCAGCGCGGACCCCTACAATGAGCAGTTCTTC.

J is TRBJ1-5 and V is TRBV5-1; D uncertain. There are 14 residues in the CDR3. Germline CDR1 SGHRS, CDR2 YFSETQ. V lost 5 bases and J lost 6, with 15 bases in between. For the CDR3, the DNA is TGCGCCAGCAGTAGCGGGAGTTGGGGTCAGCCCCAGCATTTT. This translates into CASSSGSWGQPQHF.

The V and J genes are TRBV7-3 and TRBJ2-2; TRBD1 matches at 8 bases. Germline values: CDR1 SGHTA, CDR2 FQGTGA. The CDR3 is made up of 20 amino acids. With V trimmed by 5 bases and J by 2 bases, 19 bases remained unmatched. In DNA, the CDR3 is TGTGCCAGCAGCCCCGATCCTTGGACAGGGTGGGCGGACAACACCGGGGAGCTGTTTTTT. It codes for CASSPDPWTGWADNTGELFF.

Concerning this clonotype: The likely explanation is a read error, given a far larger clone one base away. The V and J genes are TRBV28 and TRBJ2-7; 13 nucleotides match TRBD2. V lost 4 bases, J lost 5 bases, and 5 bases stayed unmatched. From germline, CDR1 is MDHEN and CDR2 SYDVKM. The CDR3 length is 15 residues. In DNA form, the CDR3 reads TGTGCCAGCAGTTCCCCGGGACTAGCGGGACACGAGCAGTACTTC. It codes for CASSSPGLAGHEQYF.